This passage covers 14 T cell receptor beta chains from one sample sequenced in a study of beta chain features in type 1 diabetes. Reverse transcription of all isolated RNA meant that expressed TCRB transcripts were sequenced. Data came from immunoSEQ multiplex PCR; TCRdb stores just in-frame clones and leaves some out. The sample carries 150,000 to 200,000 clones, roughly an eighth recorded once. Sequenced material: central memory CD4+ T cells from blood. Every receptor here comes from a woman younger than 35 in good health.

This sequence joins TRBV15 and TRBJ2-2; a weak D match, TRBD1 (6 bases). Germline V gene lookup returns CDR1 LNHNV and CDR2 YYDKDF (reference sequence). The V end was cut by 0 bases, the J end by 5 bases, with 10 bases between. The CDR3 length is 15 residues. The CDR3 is CATSRETGRTGELFF. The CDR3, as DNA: TGTGCCACCAGCAGAGAAACAGGGCGAACCGGGGAGCTGTTTTTT. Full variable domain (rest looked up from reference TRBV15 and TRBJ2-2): DAMVIQNPRYQVTQFGKPVTLSCSQTLNHNVMYWYQQKSSQAPKLLFHYYDKDFNNEADTPDNFQSRRPNTSFCFLDIRSPGLGDTAMYLCATSRETGRTGELFFGEGSRLTVL.

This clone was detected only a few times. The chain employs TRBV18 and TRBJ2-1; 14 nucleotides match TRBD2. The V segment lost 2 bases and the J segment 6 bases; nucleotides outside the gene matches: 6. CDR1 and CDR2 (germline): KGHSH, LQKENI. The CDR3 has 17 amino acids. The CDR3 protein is CASSPWTSGGTSNEQFF. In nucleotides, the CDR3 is TGTGCCAGCTCACCATGGACTAGCGGGGGGACATCCAATGAGCAGTTCTTC.

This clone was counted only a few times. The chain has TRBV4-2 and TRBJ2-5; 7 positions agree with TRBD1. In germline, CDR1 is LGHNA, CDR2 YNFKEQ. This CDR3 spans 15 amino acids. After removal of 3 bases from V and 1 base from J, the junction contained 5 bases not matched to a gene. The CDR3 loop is CASSHRDRAQETQYF. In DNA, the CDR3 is TGTGCCAGCAGCCACCGAGACAGGGCCCAAGAGACCCAGTACTTC.

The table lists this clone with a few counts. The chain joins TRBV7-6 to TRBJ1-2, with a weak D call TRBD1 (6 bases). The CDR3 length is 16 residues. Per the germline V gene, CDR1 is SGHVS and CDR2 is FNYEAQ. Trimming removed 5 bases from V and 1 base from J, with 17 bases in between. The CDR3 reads CASSPQGGGYNYGYTF. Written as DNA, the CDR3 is TGTGCCAGCAGCCCCCAAGGGGGGGGCTATAACTATGGCTACACCTTC.

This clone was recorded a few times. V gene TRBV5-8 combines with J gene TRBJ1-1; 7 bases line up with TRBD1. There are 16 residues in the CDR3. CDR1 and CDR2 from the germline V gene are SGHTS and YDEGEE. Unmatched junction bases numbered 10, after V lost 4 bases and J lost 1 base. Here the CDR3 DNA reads TGTGCCAGCAGCCAGGGACAGTTAATACGGAACACTGAAGCTTTCTTT. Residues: CASSQGQLIRNTEAFF.

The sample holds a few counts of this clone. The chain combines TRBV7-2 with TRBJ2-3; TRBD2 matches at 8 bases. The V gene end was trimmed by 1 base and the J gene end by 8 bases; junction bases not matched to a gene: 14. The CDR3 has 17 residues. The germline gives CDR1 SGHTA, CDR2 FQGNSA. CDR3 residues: CASSLDSAGGQAGTQYF. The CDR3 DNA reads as TGTGCCAGCAGCTTAGATTCGGCGGGAGGTCAGGCTGGTACGCAGTATTTT.

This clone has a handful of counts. The CDR3 sequence: CASSFGRTSGSNEQFF. The CDR3 DNA is TGTGCCAGCAGTTTCGGACGGACTAGCGGGAGTAATGAGCAGTTCTTC. The chain is built from TRBV27 and TRBJ2-1; 13 bases match TRBD2. V was clipped by 3 bases and J by 7 bases; unmatched bases: 6. Looked up from germline, CDR1 is MNHEY and CDR2 is SMNVEV (reference sequence). CDR3 length: 16 residues.

The CDR3 nucleotides are TGCAGCGTTGAACCGGCCGGGTCGGAGACCCAGTACTTC. Translation gives CSVEPAGSETQYF. The chain links TRBV29-1 to TRBJ2-5; no firm D call. In germline, CDR1 is SQVTM, CDR2 ANQGSEA. V was shortened by 2 bases and J by 5 bases, with 12 bases between the two germline ends. This CDR3 has 13 amino acids. Together with reference TRBV29-1 and TRBJ2-5, the CDR3 gives the full variable domain: SAVISQKPSRDICQRGTSLTIQCQVDSQVTMMFWYRQQPGQSLTLIATANQGSEATYESGFVIDKFPISRPNLTFSTLTVSNMSPEDSSIYLCSVEPAGSETQYFGPGTRLLVL.

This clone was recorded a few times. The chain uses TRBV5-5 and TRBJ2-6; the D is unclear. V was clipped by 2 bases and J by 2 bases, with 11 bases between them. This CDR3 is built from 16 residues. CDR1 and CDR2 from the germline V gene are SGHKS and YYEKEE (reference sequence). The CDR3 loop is CASSLLRIPGANVLTF. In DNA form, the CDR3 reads TGTGCCAGCAGCTTACTCCGTATCCCTGGGGCCAACGTCCTGACTTTC.

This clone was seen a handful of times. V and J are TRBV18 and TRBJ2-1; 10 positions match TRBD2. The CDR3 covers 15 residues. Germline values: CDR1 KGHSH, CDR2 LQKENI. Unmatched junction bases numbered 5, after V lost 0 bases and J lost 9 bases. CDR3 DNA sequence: TGTGCCAGCTCACCACCCCTAGCGGGAGCAGCTGAGCAGTTCTTC. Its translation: CASSPPLAGAAEQFF.

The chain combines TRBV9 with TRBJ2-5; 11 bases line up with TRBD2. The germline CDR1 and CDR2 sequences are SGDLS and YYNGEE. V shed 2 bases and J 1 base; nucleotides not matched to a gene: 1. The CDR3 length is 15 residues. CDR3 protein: CASSVTSGTQETQYF. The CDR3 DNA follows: TGTGCCAGCAGCGTGACTAGCGGGACCCAAGAGACCCAGTACTTC. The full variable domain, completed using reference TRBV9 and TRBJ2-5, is DSGVTQTPKHLITATGQRVTLRCSPRSGDLSVYWYQQSLDQGLQFLIQYYNGEERAKGNILERFSAQQFPDLHSELNLSSLELGDSALYFCASSVTSGTQETQYFGPGTRLLVL.

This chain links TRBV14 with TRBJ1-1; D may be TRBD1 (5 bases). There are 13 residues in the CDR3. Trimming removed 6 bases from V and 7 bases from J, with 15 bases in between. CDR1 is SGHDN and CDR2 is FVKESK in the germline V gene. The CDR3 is CASSEDPDSEAFF. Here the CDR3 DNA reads TGTGCCAGCAGTGAAGACCCCGACAGTGAAGCTTTCTTT.

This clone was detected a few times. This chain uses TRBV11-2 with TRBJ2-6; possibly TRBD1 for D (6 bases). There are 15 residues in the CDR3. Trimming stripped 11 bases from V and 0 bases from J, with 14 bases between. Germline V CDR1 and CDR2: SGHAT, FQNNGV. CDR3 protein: CAVWTVSSGANVLTF. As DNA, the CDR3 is TGTGCCGTTTGGACAGTCTCCTCTGGGGCCAACGTCCTGACTTTC.

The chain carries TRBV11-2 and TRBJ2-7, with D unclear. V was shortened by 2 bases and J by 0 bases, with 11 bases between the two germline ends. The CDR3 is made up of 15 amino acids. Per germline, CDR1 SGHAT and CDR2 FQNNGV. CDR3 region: CASSLMWSSSYEQYF. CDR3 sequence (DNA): TGTGCCAGCAGCTTAATGTGGAGTTCCTCCTACGAGCAGTACTTC. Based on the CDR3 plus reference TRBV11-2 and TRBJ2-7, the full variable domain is EAGVAQSPRYKIIEKRQSVAFWCNPISGHATLYWYQQILGQGPKLLIQFQNNGVVDDSQLPKDRFSAERLKGVDSTLKIQPAKLEDSAVYLCASSLMWSSSYEQYFGPGTRLTVT.